A single TCR beta chain is shown here with its context. The data were obtained in a study of blood T cell repertoires in COVID-19. Clones were sequenced by immunoSEQ multiplex PCR, and TCRdb holds only the in-frame ones, with some missing. The sample has hundreds of thousands of clones; 80% to 90% are singletons. CDR3 length: 14 residues. The germline CDR1 and CDR2 sequences are LGHDT and YNNKEL (reference sequence). The V gene end was trimmed by 4 bases and the J gene end by 7 bases; junction bases not matched to a gene: 7. This clonotype was sampled from a woman between 50 and 59 years old in a cohort exposed to, infected with or recovered from COVID-19 (not recorded which). The specimen sequenced was PBMCs or T cells enriched from blood (not recorded which). The V gene is TRBV3-1 (or the pseudogene TRBV3-2), the J gene TRBJ2-1; 7 nucleotides line up with TRBD1. The DNA of the CDR3 is TGTGCCAGCAGCCTCACCGGGACAGAAAATGAGCAGTTCTTC. It codes for CASSLTGTENEQFF.